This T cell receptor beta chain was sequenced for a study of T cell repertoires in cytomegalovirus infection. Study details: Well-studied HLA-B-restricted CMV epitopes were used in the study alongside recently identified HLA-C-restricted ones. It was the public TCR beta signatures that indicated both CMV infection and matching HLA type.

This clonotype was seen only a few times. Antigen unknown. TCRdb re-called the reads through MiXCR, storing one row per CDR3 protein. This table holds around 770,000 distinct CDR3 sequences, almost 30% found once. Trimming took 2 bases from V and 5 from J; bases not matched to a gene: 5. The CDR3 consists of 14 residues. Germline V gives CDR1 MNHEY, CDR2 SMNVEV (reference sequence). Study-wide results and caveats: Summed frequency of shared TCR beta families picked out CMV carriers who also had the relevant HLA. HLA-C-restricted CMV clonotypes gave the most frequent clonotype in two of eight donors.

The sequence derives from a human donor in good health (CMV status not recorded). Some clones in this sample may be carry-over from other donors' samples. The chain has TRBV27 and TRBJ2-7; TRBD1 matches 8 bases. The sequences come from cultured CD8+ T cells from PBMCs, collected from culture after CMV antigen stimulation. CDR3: CASSLGRTGNEQYF. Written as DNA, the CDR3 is TGTGCCAGCAGTTTAGGCCGGACAGGGAACGAGCAGTACTTC.